These 12 T cell receptor beta chains share one sample of origin, sequenced in a study of shared clonotypes between healthy human individuals. This table comes from immunoSEQ multiplex PCR, and its TCRdb copy is limited to in-frame clones, with some not included. The sample consists of a few million clones, around 90% of them appearing once. The sequencing input was naive CD4+ T cells from PBMCs. The subset here: CD45RA+ positively selected. The receptors were sampled from a man aged 18 to 35 in good health. Some clones in this sample may be carry-over from other donors' samples.

Details on this clone: A much larger clone sits a single nucleotide away, making a read error possible. This sequence joins TRBV9 and TRBJ2-7, with D unclear. Germline V gives CDR1 SGDLS, CDR2 YYNGEE. Deletions cut 5 bases from V and 3 bases from J, with 3 bases between. The CDR3 contains 10 residues. In nucleotides, the CDR3 is TGTGCCAGCAGAGACTACGAGCAGTACTTC. Translating gives CASRDYEQYF.

This chain links TRBV20-1 with TRBJ1-1, with D unresolved. This CDR3 region has 11 residues. CDR1 and CDR2 from the germline V gene are DFQATT and SNEGSKA (reference sequence). The CDR3 loop reads CSLKTKTGAFF. The CDR3 coding sequence is TGCAGCCTAAAAACCAAAACCGGAGCTTTCTTT.

V is TRBV29-1 and J is TRBJ2-7; TRBD1 or TRBD2 may be the D gene (5 bases each). Germline lookup yields CDR1 SQVTM and CDR2 ANQGSEA. The CDR3 sequence is 13 residues long. Trimming cost V 2 bases and J 3 bases, with 11 bases left between them. The CDR3 nucleotides are TGCAGCGTTGAACAGGGCGGAGGCTACGAGCAGTACTTC. It translates to CSVEQGGGYEQYF.

The chain uses TRBV5-8 and TRBJ2-1, with a tentative D call TRBD1 (6 bases). Germline CDR1 reads SGHTS; CDR2 reads YDEGEE. The CDR3 extends over 14 amino acids. V lost 4 bases to trimming and J lost 14 bases, with 22 bases between them. CDR3 protein: CASSKGQLRSIKFF. In nucleotides, the CDR3 is TGTGCCAGCAGCAAAGGACAGTTAAGGAGCATCAAGTTCTTC.

The chain links TRBV11-2 to TRBJ2-5, with D tentatively TRBD2 (6 bases). Trimming took 1 base from V and 5 from J, leaving 14 bases between them. CDR3 length: 15 residues. CDR1 is SGHAT and CDR2 is FQNNGV in the germline V gene. Written as DNA, the CDR3 is TGTGCCAGCAGCTTAGGGACTACGTCCCTGGAGACCCAGTACTTC. Its protein product is CASSLGTTSLETQYF.

This clone was counted only a few times. Other DNA sequences in this specimen translate into the identical CDR3. The chain carries TRBV28 and TRBJ1-5; D gene uncertain. V lost 6 bases, J lost 3 bases, and 6 bases lay in between. There are 12 residues in the CDR3. CDR1 is MDHEN, CDR2 SYDVKM, per germline. CDR3 DNA: TGTGCCAGCAGAGCCTACAATCAGCCCCAGCATTTT. This sequence encodes CASRAYNQPQHF.

The chain has TRBV18 and TRBJ2-5; 10 positions match TRBD2. Germline V CDR1 and CDR2: KGHSH, LQKENI. This CDR3 comprises 15 residues. V gave up 1 base and J gave up 5 bases; unmatched junction bases: 4. The CDR3 region has the DNA TGTGCCAGCTCACCACTAGCGGGAGGTCAGGAGACCCAGTACTTC. This codes for CASSPLAGGQETQYF.

The chain combines TRBV23-1 with TRBJ1-2; the D is unclear. TRBV23-1 has ORF status, its function being uncertain. Trimming pared 7 bases from V and 6 bases from J, leaving 12 bases between. This CDR3 is 12 amino acids long. CDR3 DNA: TGCGCCAGCAACGGCGGGGATGATGGCTACACCTTC. It specifies CASNGGDDGYTF.

The chain couples TRBV10-3 to TRBJ2-7, with TRBD2 identical over 7 bases. Germline lookup yields CDR1 ENHRY and CDR2 SYGVKD. J lost 2 bases, V lost 6 bases, and 7 bases had no gene match. This CDR3 contains 14 residues. The CDR3: CAISTSDRTYEQYF. The CDR3 DNA sequence: TGTGCCATCAGCACTAGCGACAGAACCTACGAGCAGTACTTC.

V is TRBV19 and J is TRBJ2-7; 9 positions agree with TRBD2. The CDR3 has 15 residues. The germline V gene encodes CDR1 LNHDA and CDR2 SQIVND (reference sequence). Trimming at V came to 4 bases and at J to 5 bases, leaving 9 bases not matched to a gene. The CDR3 loop is CASSTLAGKSDEQYF. CDR3 nucleotide sequence: TGTGCCAGTAGTACCCTAGCGGGAAAAAGCGACGAGCAGTACTTC.

The CDR3 loop reads CASSAALSPTDTQYF. The CDR3 nucleotides read TGTGCCAGCAGCGCTGCCCTGTCCCCCACAGATACGCAGTATTTT. V gene TRBV9 combines with J gene TRBJ2-3; no definite D call. The CDR3 loop spans 15 amino acids. Germline V CDR1 and CDR2: SGDLS, YYNGEE. The V gene lost 3 bases and the J gene lost 2 bases, with 13 bases spanning the gap.

The chain is built from TRBV11-1 and TRBJ2-2; D might be TRBD2 (5 bases). Trimming stripped 1 base from V and 4 bases from J, with 16 bases between. Per the germline V gene, CDR1 is SGHAT and CDR2 is FQDESV (reference sequence). CDR3 length equals 17 residues. In nucleotides, the CDR3 is TGTGCCAGCAGCTTAGTAGGACTGCGGGTATTCACCGGGGAGCTGTTTTTT. Translating it yields CASSLVGLRVFTGELFF.